Listed below are T cell receptor beta chains from one sample, sequenced in a study of PD-L1 blockade in urothelial cancer. Data came from immunoSEQ multiplex PCR; TCRdb stores just in-frame clones and leaves some out. The data contain 50,000 or so clones, about three quarters of them singletons. Sequenced material: PBMCs, taken around atezolizumab (anti-PD-L1) treatment. These receptors were collected from a man aged 65 to 85 with urothelial cancer. Both conserved end residues are part of each CDR3. D genes are given only for firm matches. The size field is filled for only some rows; it gives once, few, many or a size class.

D gene	V gene	clone size	J gene	CDR3 DNA	CDR3 protein
TRBD1	TRBV28	-	TRBJ1-5	TGTGCCAGCAGTAAAGCCGGGACAGGGGGCTATCAGCCCCAGCATTTT	CASSKAGTGGYQPQHF
TRBD2	TRBV5-1	-	TRBJ2-1	TGCGCCAGTCAACTAGCGGGGTCCTACAATGAGCAGTTCTTC	CASQLAGSYNEQFF
TRBD2	TRBV30	-	TRBJ2-1	TGTGCCTGGAGTGTAGGGCGGGAGGGGGGCGAGCAGTTCTTC	CAWSVGREGGEQFF
-	TRBV18	-	TRBJ2-1	TGTGCCAGCTCACCACGTCTAAATGAGCAGTTCTTC	CASSPRLNEQFF
TRBD1	TRBV18	-	TRBJ1-3	TGTGCCAGCTCACCCCGGGACAGTAGCTCTGGAAACACCATATATTTT	CASSPRDSSSGNTIYF
-	TRBV7-3	-	TRBJ2-5	TGTGCCAGCAGCCGGTCCGGGGGACAAGAGACCCAGTACTTC	CASSRSGGQETQYF
-	TRBV28	-	TRBJ1-2	TGTGCCAGCAGTATCCCGCAGAAGTCTTGGGGCTACACCTTC	CASSIPQKSWGYTF
-	TRBV10-3	-	TRBJ1-1	TGTGCCATTACACAGGGCCAGAACACTGAAGCTTTCTTT	CAITQGQNTEAFF
TRBD1	TRBV5-1	-	TRBJ1-1	TGCGCCAGCAGCTTGCCCGGGACAGGGGTGAACACTGAAGCTTTCTTT	CASSLPGTGVNTEAFF
-	TRBV7-8	few	TRBJ1-4	TGTGCCAGCAGCTCACAGGGCGGCGGTGAAAAACTGTTTTTT	CASSSQGGGEKLFF
-	TRBV2	-	TRBJ2-2	TGTGCCAGCAGTGAAACGCCCGGGAATTTCGGGGAGCTGTTTTTT	CASSETPGNFGELFF
-	TRBV7-2	-	TRBJ2-3	TGTGCCAGCAACCTAGGGGCTAGCACAGATACGCAGTATTTT	CASNLGASTDTQYF
TRBD2	TRBV11-2	-	TRBJ2-1	TGTGCCAGCAGCTTAAGTCTAGCGGGGGGCAATGAGCAGTTCTTC	CASSLSLAGGNEQFF
-	TRBV28	-	TRBJ2-1	TGTGCCAGCAGTTCCGCGGGACGGGCGAAGCAGTTCTTC	CASSSAGRAKQFF
TRBD1	TRBV11-2	-	TRBJ2-5	TGTGCCAGCAGCCAAGGGACAGGGGGCGAACAAGAGACCCAGTACTTC	CASSQGTGGEQETQYF
TRBD1	TRBV6-1	-	TRBJ2-1	TGTGCCAGCAGTGAAGCGTCCAGGGGGAGAGGTGAGCAGTTCTTC	CASSEASRGRGEQFF
TRBD1	TRBV19	-	TRBJ2-6	TGTGCCAGTAGTATAGGGGGGACAGGGATAGGGGCCAACGTCCTGACTTTC	CASSIGGTGIGANVLTF
-	TRBV29-1	-	TRBJ2-1	TGCAGCGTTGATCAGTACAATGAGCAGTTCTTC	CSVDQYNEQFF
-	TRBV27	once	TRBJ2-2	TGTGCCAGCAGTGACGCGGGGCTCAGTGGGGAGCTGTTTTTT	CASSDAGLSGELFF
-	TRBV5-5	-	TRBJ1-1	TGTGCCAGCAGCAGCCGGGAGAACACTGAAGCTTTCTTT	CASSSRENTEAFF
-	TRBV15	-	TRBJ1-6	TGTGCCTCGAGCTCCTATAATTCACCCCTCCACTTT	CASSSYNSPLHF
-	TRBV11-2	few	TRBJ1-3	TGTGCCAGCAGCTTGTCTGGACCCAGGGACACCATATATTTT	CASSLSGPRDTIYF
TRBD2	TRBV4-3	-	TRBJ2-1	TGCGCCAGCAGCCGCGACCTAGCGGGAGATCCGTACAATGAGCAGTTCTTC	CASSRDLAGDPYNEQFF
-	TRBV4-1	-	TRBJ1-3	TGCGCCAGCAGCCAAGCCACAGGGTGGGGAAACACCATATATTTT	CASSQATGWGNTIYF
-	TRBV5-6	-	TRBJ2-7	TGTGCCAGCAGCGCGCGGACAACTGACGAGCAGTACTTC	CASSARTTDEQYF
-	TRBV28	-	TRBJ1-1	TGTGCCAGCAGACGAATGACAGGCTCTAAACCTTTCTTT	CASRRMTGSKPFF
-	TRBV4-1	-	TRBJ2-6	TGCGCCAGCAGCCAGCTAGCCAGCTCTGGGGCCAACGTCCTGACTTTC	CASSQLASSGANVLTF
-	TRBV18	-	TRBJ1-3	TGTGCCAGCTCACCCCCTAAAGTCTCTGGAAACACCATATATTTT	CASSPPKVSGNTIYF
-	TRBV10-2	few	TRBJ1-5	TGCGCCAGCAGTGAGTCGGGAGTTAATCAGCCCCAGCATTTT	CASSESGVNQPQHF
TRBD1	TRBV7-2	-	TRBJ2-1	TGTGCCAGCAGCCCCCGGTCCGGGACAGTAAATGAGCAGTTCTTC	CASSPRSGTVNEQFF
-	TRBV4-2	-	TRBJ1-5	TGTGCCAGCAGCAAAGACCAAGGGGGTAGCAATCAGCCCCAGCATTTT	CASSKDQGGSNQPQHF
TRBD2	TRBV9	-	TRBJ2-3	TGTGCCAGCAGCGGGACTAGCGGGGGGGGAGATACGCAGTATTTT	CASSGTSGGGDTQYF
-	TRBV6-5	-	TRBJ2-5	TGTGCCAGCAGTTACTCCCTTACAGGGACGGAGACCCAGTACTTC	CASSYSLTGTETQYF
-	TRBV7-7	-	TRBJ2-5	TGTGCTAGCAGCTTAGATGGCCGAGAGACCCAGTACTTC	CASSLDGRETQYF
-	TRBV4-3	-	TRBJ2-7	TGCGCCAGCAGCCAAAGAACCCATCCTACCTACGAGCAGTACTTC	CASSQRTHPTYEQYF
TRBD1	TRBV12-5	-	TRBJ2-6	TGTGCTAGTGGTTGGACAGGGGGCGCTAGCTCTGGGGCCAACGTCCTGACTTTC	CASGWTGGASSGANVLTF
-	TRBV7-3	-	TRBJ2-5	TGTGCCAGCGGACTCCATGGACGGGATGGAGAGACCCAGTACTTC	CASGLHGRDGETQYF
TRBD2	TRBV7-8	-	TRBJ2-5	TGTGCCAGCAGCCCACGAGGGCGGGGGGTGATACAAGAGACCCAGTACTTC	CASSPRGRGVIQETQYF
TRBD1	TRBV7-3	few	TRBJ2-4	TGTGCCAGCAGCGGGGGACAGGGGGAAAACATTCAGTACTTC	CASSGGQGENIQYF
-	TRBV5-1	-	TRBJ2-2	TGCGCCAGCAGCACAGGACAGTTCCCCTCCGGCGGGGAGCTGTTTTTT	CASSTGQFPSGGELFF
TRBD1	TRBV6-4	-	TRBJ2-3	TGTGCCAGCCTTCTTCCGGAGAACAGGGGGCGAACAGATACGCAGTATTTT	CASLLPENRGRTDTQYF
TRBD1	TRBV6-1	-	TRBJ1-2	TGTGCCAGCACCGCAGGGGGCTGGCATGGCTACACCTTC	CASTAGGWHGYTF
TRBD2	TRBV9	-	TRBJ2-3	TGTGCCAGCAGCGTATCTAGCGGGGGGTTGGATACGCAGTATTTT	CASSVSSGGLDTQYF
-	TRBV25-1	few	TRBJ2-7	TGTGCCAGCAGTGAATCGGGTATCTCCTACGAGCAGTACTTC	CASSESGISYEQYF
TRBD2	TRBV28	-	TRBJ2-1	TGTGCCAGCAGTTCCCAGCGGGGGGAATACAATGAGCAGTTCTTC	CASSSQRGEYNEQFF
-	TRBV25-1	-	TRBJ1-2	TGTGCCAGTCGGGACACCGCCTATGGCTACACCTTC	CASRDTAYGYTF
TRBD1	TRBV6-4	-	TRBJ1-1	TGTGCCAGCAGAAAAACAGGGGGAGTACGGAACACTGAAGCTTTCTTT	CASRKTGGVRNTEAFF
-	TRBV19	few	TRBJ1-1	TGTGCCAGTAGTACTGGGGGGGGAGCAACTGAAGCTTTCTTT	CASSTGGGATEAFF
-	TRBV7-3	-	TRBJ2-5	TGTGCCAGCAGCCCAAGGGGTGCTGGAGAGACCCAGTACTTC	CASSPRGAGETQYF
-	TRBV12-5	-	TRBJ1-2	TGTGCTAGTGGTTTGTCCGGCGCGGGCTATGGCTACACCTTC	CASGLSGAGYGYTF
TRBD1	TRBV7-8	-	TRBJ1-2	TGTGCCAGCAGCTCCTCAGGGGGCCGCTATGGCTACACCTTC	CASSSSGGRYGYTF
-	TRBV6-1	-	TRBJ1-5	TGTGCCAGCAGTGCTGGGGGGCAGGGAGGGAATCAGCCCCAGCATTTT	CASSAGGQGGNQPQHF
TRBD2	TRBV5-4	-	TRBJ2-1	TGTGCCAGCAGCTTGGGGCGGGGGGTTTACAATGAGCAGTTCTTC	CASSLGRGVYNEQFF
TRBD2	TRBV5-1	-	TRBJ2-1	TGCGCCAGCAGCTTTTTAGCGGGCAACTACAATGAGCAGTTCTTC	CASSFLAGNYNEQFF
TRBD1	TRBV5-6	few	TRBJ2-5	TGTGCCAGCAGCTGGACAGGGAGAGAGACCCAGTACTTC	CASSWTGRETQYF
TRBD1	TRBV11-3	few	TRBJ1-5	TGTGCCAGCAGCTTAAACCGGGACAGTCCCCAGCATTTT	CASSLNRDSPQHF
-	TRBV2	-	TRBJ2-1	TGTGCCAGCAGCGTTACACGGGGGGAGCAGTTCTTC	CASSVTRGEQFF
-	TRBV7-3	-	TRBJ1-1	TGTGCCAGCAGCTTAAGGGTGGTGCGAGGGAACACTGAAGCTTTCTTT	CASSLRVVRGNTEAFF
-	TRBV7-9	-	TRBJ2-3	TGTGCCAGCAGCTTACGGTTACCCGGGACAGATACGCAGTATTTT	CASSLRLPGTDTQYF